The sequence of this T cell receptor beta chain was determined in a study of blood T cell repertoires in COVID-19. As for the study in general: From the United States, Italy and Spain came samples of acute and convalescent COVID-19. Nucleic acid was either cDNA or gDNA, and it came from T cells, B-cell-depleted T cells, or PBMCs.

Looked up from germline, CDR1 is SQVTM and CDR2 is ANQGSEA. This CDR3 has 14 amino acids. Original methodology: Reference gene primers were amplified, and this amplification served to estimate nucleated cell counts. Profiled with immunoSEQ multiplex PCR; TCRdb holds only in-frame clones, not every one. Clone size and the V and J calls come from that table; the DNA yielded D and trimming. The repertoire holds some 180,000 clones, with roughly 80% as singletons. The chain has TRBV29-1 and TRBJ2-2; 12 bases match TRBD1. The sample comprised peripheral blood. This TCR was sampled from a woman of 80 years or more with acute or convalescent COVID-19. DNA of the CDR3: TGCGGCTCTCGGGGACAGGGGGCAGGCGGGGAGCTGTTTTTT. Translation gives CGSRGQGAGGELFF.